In this sample, the clone carrying this TCR beta chain turned up once. Its cognate antigen is unknown. Time point in this sample: week 11, during vaccination. Doses of 300 ug of mutant IDH1 20-mer peptide were given with topical imiquimod. New WHO grade 3 or 4 IDH1-mutant, ATRX-lost astrocytomas were present in all donors. This sample stems from a study of a mutant IDH1 vaccine in newly diagnosed glioma. Whole-study context: Averaging 40.4 years of age, treated patients were around 60% male and approximately 40% female. Patients previously underwent radiotherapy, temozolomide, or both, and most underwent both. General observations from the study: Pseudoprogression appeared independent of alterations in top peripheral clonotypes.

The V and J ends lost 5 bases and 0 bases respectively, with 13 bases between them. Germline V gene sequence: CDR1 MNHEY, CDR2 SVGAGI. CDR3 size: 15 residues. The protocol was immunoSEQ multiplex PCR, while the TCRdb copy is restricted to in-frame clones and leaves out a portion. The data contain around 62,000 clones, 70% to 90% of them singletons. The gene calls are TRBV6-5 and TRBJ1-1; the D is unclear. The source is a man aged 35-49 years with glioma. Sequencing used PBMCs, obtained from a glioma patient whose treatment included an IDH1 peptide vaccine. The CDR3 DNA sequence: TGTGCCAGCAGTCGCCCCAGGTCCATGAACACTGAAGCTTTCTTT. It is translated as CASSRPRSMNTEAFF.